A selection of T cell receptor beta chains follows, all from one sample in a study of sequential checkpoint blockade in melanoma. The assay was immunoSEQ multiplex PCR, and TCRdb's table has in-frame clones only and misses some. The sample holds 35,000 to 45,000 clones, roughly 90% seen once. The sequenced sample was CD8+ T cells sorted from blood (inferred from file names), obtained from a patient given nivolumab and ipilimumab in sequence. These receptors came from a human donor with melanoma. CDR3s include the opening cysteine and the closing phenylalanine or tryptophan. The order of the fields is V gene, clone size, J gene, D gene, CDR3 protein, CDR3 DNA. D genes are given only for firm matches. For some rows the clone size is stated as once, few or many, or as a class when expanded; others skip it.

TRBV2	once	TRBJ2-7	TRBD2	CASLAGGISYEQYF	TGTGCCAGCCTAGCGGGAGGTATCTCCTACGAGCAGTACTTC
TRBV7-3	NA	TRBJ2-1	TRBD2	CASSPLAGGLYNEQFF	TGTGCCAGCAGCCCTCTAGCGGGAGGGCTGTACAATGAGCAGTTCTTC
TRBV19	few	TRBJ1-2	NA	CASSFLNYGYTF	TGTGCCAGTAGTTTCCTGAACTATGGCTACACCTTC
TRBV19	NA	TRBJ2-1	TRBD2	CASSMGLAGGNEQFF	TGTGCCAGTAGTATGGGACTAGCGGGAGGAAATGAGCAGTTCTTC
TRBV14	NA	TRBJ2-2	TRBD1	CASSQAWTGVTGELFF	TGTGCCAGCAGCCAAGCATGGACAGGGGTAACCGGGGAGCTGTTTTTT
TRBV7-6	once	TRBJ2-7	TRBD1	CASSLGTGGPYEQYF	TGTGCCAGCAGCTTAGGGACAGGGGGCCCGTACGAGCAGTACTTC
TRBV5-6	NA	TRBJ1-4	NA	CASSLEPGAWGEKLFF	TGTGCCAGCAGCTTGGAACCAGGGGCGTGGGGTGAAAAACTGTTTTTT
TRBV7-9	NA	TRBJ1-2	NA	CASSLARVSGVDGYTF	TGTGCCAGCAGCTTAGCGCGAGTTTCAGGGGTAGATGGCTACACCTTC
TRBV27	NA	TRBJ2-5	NA	CASSFSGGETQYF	TGTGCCAGCAGTTTTTCAGGGGGGGAGACCCAGTACTTC
TRBV29-1	NA	TRBJ1-1	NA	CSVRQGNTEAFF	TGCAGCGTTCGTCAGGGGAACACTGAAGCTTTCTTT
TRBV27	NA	TRBJ1-1	NA	CASKLYPGTEAFF	TGTGCCAGCAAGCTTTACCCGGGCACTGAAGCTTTCTTT
TRBV5-6	NA	TRBJ2-2	TRBD1	CASSSGTGAYTGELFF	TGTGCCAGCAGCTCTGGGACAGGGGCCTACACCGGGGAGCTGTTTTTT
TRBV7-3	once	TRBJ2-1	TRBD2	CASSFISGGDEQFF	TGTGCCAGCAGCTTTATTTCGGGGGGGGATGAGCAGTTCTTC
TRBV7-9	medium-sized	TRBJ2-2	TRBD1	CASSLGQGYTGELFF	TGTGCCAGCAGCTTGGGACAGGGTTACACCGGGGAGCTGTTTTTT
TRBV13	NA	TRBJ2-5	NA	CASSPITGYETQYF	TGTGCCAGCAGCCCCATTACGGGGTACGAGACCCAGTACTTC
TRBV27	NA	TRBJ2-5	TRBD2	CASTHPGGAQYF	TGTGCCAGCACCCATCCCGGGGGGGCCCAGTACTTC
TRBV5-6	NA	TRBJ2-1	NA	CASSLDPAFGAGLYNEQFF	TGTGCCAGCAGCTTGGACCCTGCGTTTGGAGCGGGTCTTTACAATGAGCAGTTCTTC
TRBV19	NA	TRBJ2-1	NA	CASSPLEYNEQFF	TGTGCCAGTAGTCCTCTTGAGTACAATGAGCAGTTCTTC
TRBV27	NA	TRBJ2-7	NA	CASSAGIYEQYF	TGTGCCAGCAGCGCGGGAATTTACGAGCAGTACTTC
TRBV2	NA	TRBJ2-1	TRBD2	CASRSGRALNEQFF	TGTGCCAGCAGGAGCGGGAGGGCCCTCAATGAGCAGTTCTTC
TRBV29-1	NA	TRBJ2-7	TRBD2	CSVGAASGAKLSSYEQYF	TGCAGCGTTGGGGCGGCTAGCGGGGCTAAACTGAGCTCCTACGAGCAGTACTTC
TRBV30	NA	TRBJ2-7	TRBD1	CAWAGTGDYEQYF	TGTGCCTGGGCCGGGACAGGGGACTACGAGCAGTACTTC
TRBV6-5	NA	TRBJ2-1	NA	CASSYSWATYYNEQFF	TGTGCCAGCAGTTACTCCTGGGCTACTTACTACAATGAGCAGTTCTTC
TRBV6-5	NA	TRBJ1-3	NA	CASSYSNRDTIYF	TGTGCCAGCAGTTACTCGAATAGAGACACCATATATTTT
TRBV19	NA	TRBJ2-4	TRBD2	CASSIGVRLAGRLTKNIQYF	TGTGCCAGTAGTATAGGGGTAAGACTAGCGGGGAGGCTAACCAAAAACATTCAGTACTTC